Below are 4 T cell receptor beta chains sequenced from a single sample in a study of early T cells in non-severe SARS-CoV-2 infection. MiXCR, applied by TCRdb to the 5' RACE reads, yields one record per CDR3 protein. Of tens of thousands of distinct CDR3 sequences in the sample, under 15% are singletons; the top ten hold roughly 4%. What was sequenced was whole blood. The origin of the receptors is an adult who was a healthcare worker with PCR-confirmed SARS-CoV-2 infection or an uninfected control (not recorded which).

This clonotype is medium-sized by share. DNA of the CDR3: TGTGCCTGGAGTTCTCCCTCTATAGCTGATACGCAGTATTTT. Translated: CAWSSPSIADTQYF. The genes are TRBV30 and TRBJ2-3; D uncertain. The ends were cut back, 2 bases at V and 6 bases at J, with 15 bases in the middle. This CDR3 is built from 14 residues. CDR1 and CDR2 (germline): GTSNPN, SVGIG (reference sequence).

This clonotype was counted a few times. This chain uses TRBV2 with TRBJ1-4; D not certain. The V end lost 4 bases, the J end lost 7 bases, and 10 bases lay between the germline ends. The CDR3 is made up of 13 amino acids. CDR1 is SNHLY and CDR2 is FYNNEI in the germline V gene. The CDR3, as DNA: TGTGCCAGCAGTGGGGTAAACGGTGAAAAACTGTTTTTT. It translates to CASSGVNGEKLFF.

This clonotype has a count of ten or more. This sequence joins TRBV29-1 and TRBJ2-1, with TRBD2 as a possible D gene (6 bases). This CDR3 spans 12 amino acids. CDR1 and CDR2 from the germline V gene are SQVTM and ANQGSEA. The V end was cut by 2 bases, the J end by 8 bases, with 10 bases between. As DNA, the CDR3 is TGCAGCGTTGAAACGTGGAGGGATGAGCAGTTCTTC. Its translation: CSVETWRDEQFF.

The genes are TRBV15 and TRBJ2-5; D might be TRBD1 (5 bases). Germline assignment: CDR1 LNHNV and CDR2 YYDKDF (reference sequence). V lost 0 bases and J 4 bases, leaving 9 bases between the germline ends. The CDR3 runs to 14 residues. CDR3 residues: CATSRDQGSETQYF. In nucleotides, the CDR3 is TGTGCCACCAGCAGAGATCAGGGTTCAGAGACCCAGTACTTC.